Below, 19 T cell receptor beta chains from the same sample are listed, as sequenced in a study of shared clonotypes between healthy human individuals. The repertoire was sequenced with immunoSEQ multiplex PCR; TCRdb's copy has only in-frame clones and lacks some. Of some 470,000 clones in the sample, about 79% were seen once. Sequences were obtained from PBMCs. These receptors all stem from a woman aged 40-49 years in good health. Some clones in this sample may be carry-over from other donors' samples.

In its sample, this clone was seen once. The J gene is TRBJ1-2, the V gene TRBV7-9; D is uncertain. Germline assignment: CDR1 SEHNR and CDR2 FQNEAQ (reference sequence). The CDR3 has 13 amino acids. Trimming stripped 1 base from V and 5 bases from J, with 8 bases between. This chain's CDR3 is CASSLGQPYGYTF. CDR3 sequence (DNA): TGTGCCAGCAGCTTAGGGCAGCCATATGGCTACACCTTC.

This clone was found a few times. This same CDR3 is encoded by further DNA sequences in the sample. The rearrangement links TRBV27 to TRBJ2-3; D is unresolved. The CDR3 is 14 amino acids. Trimming removed 2 bases from V and 0 bases from J, with 6 bases in between. The germline CDR1 and CDR2 sequences are MNHEY and SMNVEV (reference sequence). The CDR3 reads CASSLILSTDTQYF. The CDR3 DNA reads as TGTGCCAGCAGTTTAATACTTAGCACAGATACGCAGTATTTT.

V usage is TRBV7-3 and J usage is TRBJ2-1; possible D gene TRBD1, 5 bases. CDR1 is SGHTA, CDR2 FQGTGA, per germline. This CDR3 spans 14 amino acids. Trimming took off 0 bases at V and 7 bases at J, with 10 bases between the two ends. The DNA for the CDR3 is TGTGCCAGCAGCTTAACTGCAGGGATTAATGAGCAGTTCTTC. It specifies CASSLTAGINEQFF.

The chain has TRBV9 and TRBJ2-5; 10 bases are a match to TRBD1. Germline CDR1 SGDLS, CDR2 YYNGEE. The CDR3 consists of 15 residues. V lost 0 bases to trimming and J lost 5 bases; unmatched junction nucleotides: 4. The CDR3 reads CASSVGTGGSETQYF. CDR3 bases: TGTGCCAGCAGCGTAGGGACAGGGGGATCGGAGACCCAGTACTTC.

V usage is TRBV29-1 and J usage is TRBJ1-1, with D possibly being TRBD1 (6 bases). The CDR3 runs 14 residues. The germline V and J ends were trimmed by 6 bases and 0 bases, with 14 bases remaining between them. The germline gives CDR1 SQVTM, CDR2 ANQGSEA. The CDR3 DNA follows: TGCAGCGTCTTTAGGGGGGGGATGAACACTGAAGCTTTCTTT. Protein sequence: CSVFRGGMNTEAFF.

This clone has at least ten counts. This sequence joins TRBV10-2 and TRBJ2-7, with no clear D. This CDR3 is 12 amino acids long. Germline loops: CDR1 WSHSY, CDR2 SAAADI. Trimming removed 8 bases at V and 0 bases at J, with 8 bases between. The CDR3 loop reads CASLGSSYEQYF. The CDR3 DNA sequence: TGCGCCAGCTTGGGCAGCTCCTACGAGCAGTACTTC.

CDR3 loop: CASSQDGTSGRWETQYF. CDR3 coding DNA: TGTGCCAGCAGCCAAGATGGGACTAGCGGGAGATGGGAGACCCAGTACTTC. The rearrangement links TRBV4-2 to TRBJ2-5, with 14 positions matching TRBD2. The CDR3 is 17 amino acids. From germline, CDR1 is LGHNA and CDR2 YNFKEQ. J gave up 5 bases and V 0 bases, and 5 bases lay outside the gene matches.

This rearrangement joins TRBV6-7 to TRBJ2-3; TRBD2 agrees at 11 bases. TRBV6-7 is an ORF; its function is uncertain. The CDR3 has 16 residues. V lost 2 bases, J lost 5 bases, and 6 bases stayed unmatched. CDR3 protein: CASSYHRLAGRDTQYF. For the CDR3, the DNA is TGTGCCAGCAGTTACCACCGACTAGCGGGAAGAGATACGCAGTATTTT.

This chain links TRBV6-1 with TRBJ2-1; TRBD2 matches at 8 bases. V was pared by 6 bases and J by 9 bases, with 7 bases of the junction left unmatched. The CDR3 totals 13 residues. Germline V gives CDR1 MNHNS, CDR2 SASEGT. In DNA form, the CDR3 reads TGTGCCAGCAGGTGGAGCGGGAGCGGTGAGCAGTTCTTC. Amino acid sequence: CASRWSGSGEQFF.

V and J are TRBV29-1 and TRBJ2-7; 11 nucleotides agree with TRBD2. The V and J ends lost 0 bases and 2 bases, in that order; junction bases with no gene match: 6. The germline CDR1 and CDR2 sequences are SQVTM and ANQGSEA. The CDR3 runs 16 residues. DNA of the CDR3: TGCAGCGTTGAAGATGGGAGACTAGCGGGAACCTACGAGCAGTACTTC. This translates into CSVEDGRLAGTYEQYF.

As for this clone: This same CDR3 is encoded by further DNA sequences in the sample. This chain links TRBV2 with TRBJ1-5; D is perhaps TRBD1 (5 bases). Trimming cost V 0 bases and J 7 bases, with 13 bases left between them. The CDR3 covers 15 residues. The germline CDR1 and CDR2 sequences are SNHLY and FYNNEI. CDR3 DNA sequence: TGTGCCAGCAGTGAAGCGCGGGGCGCGGGGCAGCCCCAGCATTTT. Translation: CASSEARGAGQPQHF.

V usage is TRBV30 and J usage is TRBJ2-5, with 8 bases aligning to TRBD2. The CDR3 sequence is 14 residues long. V shed 0 bases and J 11 bases; nucleotides not matched to a gene: 11. Per the germline V gene, CDR1 is GTSNPN and CDR2 is SVGIG (reference sequence). The DNA for the CDR3 is TGTGCCTGGAGTGTAGTACTAGCGGAGGGGGAGCAGTACTTC. Residues: CAWSVVLAEGEQYF.

J is TRBJ2-7 and V is TRBV2; 13 bases match TRBD2. Germline V CDR1 and CDR2: SNHLY, FYNNEI. V shed 6 bases, J shed 5 bases, and the junction held 10 bases outside the gene matches. The CDR3 spans 16 residues. CDR3 loop: CASRGGTSGIVHEQYF. As DNA, the CDR3 is TGTGCCAGCAGGGGGGGGACTAGCGGGATCGTCCACGAGCAGTACTTC.

J is TRBJ2-1 and V is TRBV5-1; 9 bases are shared with TRBD1. The CDR3 loop spans 16 amino acids. Trimming removed 3 bases from V and 6 bases from J; junction bases left unmatched: 10. Germline values: CDR1 SGHRS, CDR2 YFSETQ. The CDR3 protein is CASSSKGQGRLNEQFF. CDR3 coding DNA: TGCGCCAGCAGCTCCAAGGGACAGGGCCGTCTCAATGAGCAGTTCTTC.

The chain uses TRBV6-1 and TRBJ2-7; the match to TRBD2 covers 8 bases. The V gene end was trimmed by 2 bases and the J gene end by 3 bases; junction bases not matched to a gene: 0. Per the germline V gene, CDR1 is MNHNS and CDR2 is SASEGT. The CDR3 contains 13 residues. This CDR3 reads CASSESGSYEQYF. The CDR3 DNA is TGTGCCAGCAGTGAAAGCGGGAGCTACGAGCAGTACTTC.

V usage is TRBV6-5 and J usage is TRBJ2-1, with TRBD1 matching 11 bases. V lost 5 bases and J lost 4; bases outside the gene matches: 4. Per germline, CDR1 MNHEY and CDR2 SVGAGI. The CDR3 is 15 amino acids. The CDR3 DNA reads as TGTGCCAGCAGTCCGGGACAGGGGGGGTACAATGAGCAGTTCTTC. The encoded protein is CASSPGQGGYNEQFF.

The DNA for the CDR3 is TGTGCCAGCAGCTTAGGGCTGGGGGGAGCCACTGAAGCTTTCTTT. Protein: CASSLGLGGATEAFF. This chain joins TRBV7-2 and TRBJ1-1, with a possible D match to TRBD1 (5 bases). The V end lost 1 base, the J end lost 4 bases, and 13 bases lay between the germline ends. This CDR3 is built from 15 residues. Per germline, CDR1 SGHTA and CDR2 FQGNSA.

This sequence joins TRBV29-1 and TRBJ2-7; D remains ambiguous. CDR1 is SQVTM, CDR2 ANQGSEA, per germline. Trimming shortened V by 4 bases and J by 0 bases, and 10 bases separated the two germline ends. The CDR3 loop spans 13 amino acids. The CDR3, as DNA: TGCAGCGTTGGGGCCCCGAGCTCCTACGAGCAGTACTTC. Encoded protein: CSVGAPSSYEQYF.

This chain joins TRBV7-9 and TRBJ2-1; perhaps D is TRBD1 or TRBD2 (5 bases each). Trimming cost V 1 base and J 5 bases, with 9 bases left between them. Germline-derived CDR1 and CDR2 are SEHNR and FQNEAQ (reference sequence). This CDR3 comprises 14 residues. Written as DNA, the CDR3 is TGTGCCAGCAGCTTAGGGGGGAGCGACAATGAGCAGTTCTTC. This gives the protein CASSLGGSDNEQFF.